Presented here are 29 T cell receptor beta chains from one specimen sequenced in a study of T-cell memory formation after mild COVID-19. TCRdb used MiXCR to reprocess the 5' RACE reads, holding one entry per CDR3 protein. The sample shows around 150,000 distinct CDR3 sequences, 11% of them seen only once. The specimen was PBMCs or a T cell subset sorted from them (not recorded which). All receptors come from a young man who had mild COVID-19 (a few samples of this study predate the infection). Cell type and time point are not known.

CDR3 residues: CASSLDRVNTGELFF. The CDR3 region has the DNA TGTGCCAGCAGTCTCGACAGGGTGAACACCGGGGAGCTGTTTTTT. V gene TRBV6-2 or TRBV6-3 combines with J gene TRBJ2-2, with TRBD1 matching over 7 bases. The CDR3 consists of 15 residues. Germline CDR1 MNHEY, CDR2 SVGEGT. V was pared by 5 bases and J by 1 base, with 4 bases of the junction left unmatched.

J is TRBJ1-1 and V is TRBV7-2; a weak D match, TRBD1 (6 bases). Germline CDR1 and CDR2: SGHTA and FQGNSA. The CDR3 runs to 15 residues. Between the trimmed V and J ends, which lost 5 bases and 1 base, there was a span of 14 bases. CDR3 in amino acids: CASSLKQGRNTEAFF. As DNA, the CDR3 is TGTGCCAGCAGCCTAAAACAGGGCAGGAACACTGAAGCTTTCTTT.

This clonotype occurred a few times. The V call is TRBV7-2, the J call TRBJ2-5; a possible D gene is TRBD1 (5 bases). CDR3 length: 12 residues. The V end was cut by 5 bases, the J end by 7 bases, with 11 bases between. The germline gives CDR1 SGHTA, CDR2 FQGNSA. The CDR3 here is CASSPFQGTQYF. The CDR3 DNA sequence: TGTGCCAGCAGCCCGTTTCAGGGGACCCAGTACTTC.

This chain uses TRBV18 with TRBJ2-5; D ambiguous. Deletions cut 6 bases from V and 2 bases from J, with 10 bases between. The CDR3 extends over 13 amino acids. The germline V gene has CDR1 KGHSH and CDR2 LQKENI. CDR3 amino acids: CASSLTEQETQYF. CDR3 DNA sequence: TGTGCCAGCTCGCTTACAGAACAAGAGACCCAGTACTTC.

The chain recombines TRBV18 with TRBJ1-6, with 8 bases lining up with TRBD1. V was clipped by 7 bases and J by 4 bases; unmatched bases: 0. Germline V gene lookup returns CDR1 KGHSH and CDR2 LQKENI. This CDR3 has 13 residues. The CDR3 nucleotides read TGTGCCAGCTGGACAGGGTATAATTCACCCCTCCACTTT. This codes for CASWTGYNSPLHF.

This clonotype was observed a handful of times. The V call is TRBV7-2, the J call TRBJ2-3; 8 bases map to TRBD2. V was pared by 7 bases and J by 2 bases, with 5 bases of the junction left unmatched. This CDR3 has 14 amino acids. Per the germline V gene, CDR1 is SGHTA and CDR2 is FQGNSA. The CDR3 reads CASKAGGLTDTQYF. The CDR3 bases are TGTGCCAGCAAGGCGGGGGGCCTCACAGATACGCAGTATTTT.

J is TRBJ2-1 and V is TRBV6-4, with TRBD2 matching 10 bases. Germline CDR1 and CDR2: MRHNA and SNTAGT. The CDR3 is 15 residues long. Losses at the gene ends were 0 bases for V and 4 bases for J; bases not matched to a gene: 0. The CDR3 is CASSDSAGGYNEQFF. In DNA form, the CDR3 reads TGTGCCAGCAGTGACTCAGCGGGGGGGTACAATGAGCAGTTCTTC.

This clonotype was seen a handful of times. The J gene is TRBJ1-1, the V gene TRBV7-2; unclear D gene. CDR1 and CDR2 (germline): SGHTA, FQGNSA. V shed 5 bases and J shed 1 base, with 11 bases lying between them. The CDR3 contains 14 residues. The CDR3 is CASSPDASNTEAFF. DNA for the CDR3: TGTGCCAGCAGCCCAGACGCCTCGAACACTGAAGCTTTCTTT.

The chain recombines TRBV19 with TRBJ1-5; 8 bases agree with TRBD1. The CDR3 spans 17 residues. Looked up from germline, CDR1 is LNHDA and CDR2 is SQIVND (reference sequence). Germline trimming cut 6 bases from V and 8 bases from J; bases unmatched to any gene: 18. This CDR3 is CASSPADDRGRIEPQHF. The CDR3 DNA sequence: TGTGCCAGTAGCCCCGCCGACGACAGGGGTCGGATTGAGCCCCAGCATTTT.

This clonotype was counted at least ten times. The rearrangement joins TRBV4-3 to TRBJ2-6, with no clear D. The CDR3 is 18 amino acids. Germline assignment: CDR1 LGHNA and CDR2 YSLEER. Trimming pared 0 bases from V and 0 bases from J, leaving 12 bases between. The DNA of the CDR3 is TGCGCCAGCAGCCAAGATCGTGCATTCGGCTCTGGGGCCAACGTCCTGACTTTC. Translating it yields CASSQDRAFGSGANVLTF.

This clonotype was recorded at least ten times. This chain uses TRBV7-9 with TRBJ2-2; 7 bases line up with TRBD1. The V gene end was trimmed by 6 bases and the J gene end by 3 bases; junction bases not matched to a gene: 4. Per germline, CDR1 SEHNR and CDR2 FQNEAQ (reference sequence). The CDR3 is made up of 14 amino acids. The CDR3 DNA is TGTGCCAGCAGTTACGACAGGGACACCGGGGAGCTGTTTTTT. Amino acid sequence: CASSYDRDTGELFF.

This chain links TRBV5-1 with TRBJ1-4; D is ambiguous. Trimming removed 0 bases from V and 12 bases from J, with 12 bases in between. Germline loops: CDR1 SGHRS, CDR2 YFSETQ. The CDR3 sequence is 13 residues long. CDR3 in DNA: TGCGCCAGCAGCTTGGCCGGTCTAACGGAACTGTTTTTT. Its translation: CASSLAGLTELFF.

The chain links TRBV20-1 to TRBJ2-3; the D call may be TRBD1 or TRBD2 (5 bases each). Trimming removed 3 bases at V and 6 bases at J, with 19 bases between. This CDR3 is built from 15 residues. The V gene's germline CDR1 is DFQATT and CDR2 SNEGSKA (reference sequence). CDR3 bases: TGCAGTGCTAGCGTGGCAGGGAGCCACGGGGATACGCAGTATTTT. Translated: CSASVAGSHGDTQYF.

This clonotype appeared many times. The rearrangement uses TRBV7-3 and TRBJ2-1; TRBD2 matches 10 bases. The CDR3 has 13 residues. J was trimmed by 9 bases and V by 5 bases; bases with no gene match: 4. Germline CDR1 reads SGHTA; CDR2 reads FQGTGA. The CDR3 DNA is TGTGCCAGCAGCCTCCTAGCGGGGGTTGAGCAGTTCTTC. As protein: CASSLLAGVEQFF.

This clonotype occurred a few times. The genes are TRBV27 and TRBJ2-7; D is perhaps TRBD1 (6 bases). This CDR3 comprises 15 residues. V lost 3 bases, J lost 4 bases, and 16 bases lay in between. The germline gives CDR1 MNHEY, CDR2 SMNVEV (reference sequence). The CDR3 sequence: CASSFSPGHSYEQYF. CDR3 DNA: TGTGCCAGCAGTTTCTCTCCGGGACACTCGTACGAGCAGTACTTC.

V and J are TRBV3-1 and TRBJ1-1; D not resolved. Trimming left V 6 bases short and J 8 bases short, with 22 bases between. CDR3 length: 15 amino acids. Germline-derived CDR1 and CDR2 are LGHDT and YNNKEL (reference sequence). CDR3 in amino acids: CASSRDARSSREAFF. The CDR3 coding sequence is TGTGCCAGCAGTCGAGACGCCAGGTCCTCTAGGGAAGCTTTCTTT.

This clonotype came up a few times. This sequence joins TRBV7-9 and TRBJ1-5, with a tentative D call TRBD1 (5 bases). Germline-derived CDR1 and CDR2 are SEHNR and FQNEAQ (reference sequence). V lost 5 bases, J lost 2 bases, and 10 bases lay in between. The CDR3 covers 14 residues. For the CDR3, the DNA is TGTGCCAGCAGCCCTCGGGGGGGCAATCAGCCCCAGCATTTT. It is translated as CASSPRGGNQPQHF.

This clonotype was seen a handful of times. The chain employs TRBV19 and TRBJ2-7; a possible D gene is TRBD2 (6 bases). The V end lost 3 bases, the J end lost 0 bases, and 12 bases lay between the germline ends. The CDR3 length is 15 residues. In germline, CDR1 is LNHDA, CDR2 SQIVND (reference sequence). The CDR3 DNA is TGTGCCAGTAGTATGTGGGGGGAGAGCTCCTACGAGCAGTACTTC. Protein: CASSMWGESSYEQYF.

The chain joins TRBV2 to TRBJ2-7; D perhaps matches TRBD2 (6 bases). In germline, CDR1 is SNHLY, CDR2 FYNNEI. V shed 0 bases and J shed 5 bases, with 14 bases lying between them. The CDR3 is made up of 15 amino acids. Written as DNA, the CDR3 is TGTGCCAGCAGTGAAGCGTGGGGGAGGAGCAACGAGCAGTACTTC. Translated, it gives CASSEAWGRSNEQYF.

CDR3 bases: TGTGCCAGCAGCCCCCGGGGGGGGGGGCTCAGTGAGCAGTTCTTC. Translating gives CASSPRGGGLSEQFF. This rearrangement joins TRBV9 to TRBJ2-1; 8 nucleotides agree with TRBD2. CDR1 is SGDLS and CDR2 is YYNGEE in the germline V gene. CDR3 length: 15 residues. The ends lost 4 bases at V and 9 bases at J; junction bases unmatched: 12.

This clonotype was observed many times. The chain combines TRBV7-2 with TRBJ2-5; 10 bases match TRBD2. This CDR3 comprises 17 residues. With 0 bases clipped from V and 5 bases from J, the junction kept 9 bases outside the gene matches. Germline V gives CDR1 SGHTA, CDR2 FQGNSA. In DNA form, the CDR3 reads TGTGCCAGCAGCTTAGCGCTGCGACTAGCGGGTCAGGAGACCCAGTACTTC. Its translation: CASSLALRLAGQETQYF.

This clonotype came up many times. This chain uses TRBV5-1 with TRBJ2-7; 9 nucleotides line up with TRBD1. J lost 4 bases, V lost 1 base, and 6 bases had no gene match. Germline V gene lookup returns CDR1 SGHRS and CDR2 YFSETQ. The CDR3 covers 15 residues. The CDR3 reads CASSLTGTGRYEQYF. The CDR3 nucleotides are TGCGCCAGCAGCTTGACCGGGACAGGGAGGTACGAGCAGTACTTC.

The J gene is TRBJ2-7, the V gene TRBV13, with 8 positions matching TRBD1. Germline lookup yields CDR1 PRHDT and CDR2 FYEKMQ (reference sequence). The CDR3 has 12 residues. The V gene end was trimmed by 4 bases and the J gene end by 6 bases; junction bases not matched to a gene: 2. This CDR3 is CASSSRGREQYV. Written as DNA, the CDR3 is TGTGCCAGCAGCTCCAGGGGGCGCGAGCAGTACGTC.

V and J are TRBV24-1 and TRBJ2-3, with D possibly called TRBD1 or TRBD2 (6 bases each). The CDR3 is 16 residues long. Looked up from germline, CDR1 is KGHDR and CDR2 is SFDVKD. V lost 4 bases and J lost 0, with 13 bases in between. This CDR3 reads CATSDPGEASTDTQYF. DNA of the CDR3: TGTGCCACCAGTGACCCAGGGGAGGCTAGCACAGATACGCAGTATTTT.

The CDR3 region is CASSLGGTGGINEQFF. CDR3 nucleotide sequence: TGTGCCAGCAGCTTAGGAGGGACAGGGGGCATCAATGAGCAGTTCTTC. This chain joins TRBV7-2 and TRBJ2-1; 12 bases agree with TRBD1. The CDR3 totals 16 residues. After removal of 1 base from V and 6 bases from J, the junction contained 4 bases not matched to a gene. Germline V CDR1 and CDR2: SGHTA, FQGNSA.

The V call is TRBV7-2, the J call TRBJ2-5, with D possibly matching TRBD2 (5 bases). V dropped 7 bases and J dropped 4 bases, with 16 bases sitting between them. The CDR3 extends over 14 amino acids. CDR1 and CDR2 from the germline V gene are SGHTA and FQGNSA. CDR3 nucleotides: TGTGCCAGCACTCTCTTGGGGAGACCAGAGACCCAGTACTTC. The encoded protein is CASTLLGRPETQYF.

This clonotype was picked up a small number of times. Here the CDR3 reads CASSLGGAGWYEQFF. The CDR3 region has the DNA TGTGCCAGCAGCCTGGGGGGGGCCGGGTGGTATGAGCAGTTCTTC. This chain joins TRBV7-2 and TRBJ2-1; D is possibly TRBD2 (7 bases). Germline loops: CDR1 SGHTA, CDR2 FQGNSA. The CDR3 has 15 residues. The V gene lost 5 bases and the J gene lost 8 bases, with 19 bases spanning the gap. Supplemented by reference TRBV7-2 and TRBJ2-1, the full variable domain reads GAGVSQSPSNKVTEKGKDVELRCDPISGHTALYWYRQSLGQGLEFLIYFQGNSAPDKSGLPSDRFSAERTGGSVSTLTIQRTQQEDSAVYLCASSLGGAGWYEQFFGPGTRLTVL.

A few counts support this clonotype. The V and J genes are TRBV6-4 and TRBJ2-6; possible D gene TRBD1, 7 bases. V was cut by 1 base and J by 0 bases, with 13 bases left in between. Germline values: CDR1 MRHNA, CDR2 SNTAGT. CDR3 size: 18 residues. This CDR3 is CASSDFHRGLSGANVLTF. CDR3 nucleotide sequence: TGTGCCAGCAGTGACTTCCACAGGGGACTCTCTGGGGCCAACGTCCTGACTTTC.

This clonotype came up a few times. The chain uses TRBV29-1 and TRBJ2-3, with TRBD1 identical over 8 bases. The CDR3 runs to 15 residues. Per germline, CDR1 SQVTM and CDR2 ANQGSEA. The V segment lost 6 bases and the J segment 11 bases; nucleotides outside the gene matches: 19. CDR3 nucleotides: TGCAGCGTCGACCCCGGACAGGGTCGGCCGCGGGGGCAGTATTTT. Its translation is CSVDPGQGRPRGQYF.